The 6 T cell receptor beta chains presented below share a single source sample, sequenced in a study of identical twins. One entry per CDR3 protein results from TCRdb running MiXCR on the 5' RACE reads. Of some 630,000 distinct CDR3 sequences listed, 7.1% are singletons. These data are also associated with another study on yellow fever vaccine responses in identical twins.

The sequenced material came from PBMCs. The receptors were gathered from a woman under 30 in good health.

This clonotype has a count of ten or more. V and J are TRBV2 and TRBJ1-6, with 8 bases aligning to TRBD1. This CDR3 has 15 residues. CDR1 and CDR2 (germline): SNHLY, FYNNEI. The V segment lost 2 bases and the J segment 10 bases; nucleotides outside the gene matches: 7. The CDR3 bases are TGTGCCAGCAGTGAACAGGGACAGGCGCAATCACCCCTCCACTTT. This encodes CASSEQGQAQSPLHF.

This clonotype came up many times. The rearrangement joins TRBV6-4 to TRBJ1-1; D call uncertain. Germline V gene sequence: CDR1 MRHNA, CDR2 SNTAGT. The CDR3 extends over 13 amino acids. V lost 2 bases to trimming and J lost 3 bases, with 7 bases between them. This chain's CDR3 is CASSDVPYTEAFF. CDR3 in DNA: TGTGCCAGCAGTGACGTGCCTTACACTGAAGCTTTCTTT.

This clonotype was found a few times. The J gene is TRBJ2-7, the V gene TRBV27; no definite D call. The germline V gene encodes CDR1 MNHEY and CDR2 SMNVEV (reference sequence). The CDR3 contains 13 residues. V was clipped by 6 bases and J by 3 bases, with 12 bases between them. The CDR3 region is CASSPEMGYEQYF. For the CDR3, the DNA is TGTGCCAGCAGCCCGGAAATGGGCTACGAGCAGTACTTC.

V and J are TRBV9 and TRBJ2-2, with 11 bases aligning to TRBD2. Per germline, CDR1 SGDLS and CDR2 YYNGEE. CDR3 length equals 16 residues. V gave up 6 bases and J gave up 0 bases; unmatched junction bases: 4. The CDR3 loop is CASNRLAGTNTGELFF. CDR3 DNA: TGTGCCAGCAACCGACTAGCGGGGACGAACACCGGGGAGCTGTTTTTT. The variable domain in full, completed from reference TRBV9 and TRBJ2-2, reads DSGVTQTPKHLITATGQRVTLRCSPRSGDLSVYWYQQSLDQGLQFLIQYYNGEERAKGNILERFSAQQFPDLHSELNLSSLELGDSALYFCASNRLAGTNTGELFFGEGSRLTVL.

V usage is TRBV20-1 and J usage is TRBJ1-1; 9 bases align to TRBD1. CDR1 and CDR2 from the germline V gene are DFQATT and SNEGSKA (reference sequence). V was pared by 7 bases and J by 0 bases, with 18 bases of the junction left unmatched. The CDR3 has 18 residues. The CDR3 nucleotides are TGCAGTGTTCTCGGGGGACAGGGAGTAAGTAGGGTGAACACTGAAGCTTTCTTT. As protein: CSVLGGQGVSRVNTEAFF.

This clonotype was seen a handful of times. The genes are TRBV6-5 and TRBJ2-1; the D is unclear. V was clipped by 2 bases and J by 0 bases, with 14 bases between them. This CDR3 region has 17 residues. Germline V gives CDR1 MNHEY, CDR2 SVGAGI. CDR3 coding DNA: TGTGCCAGCAGTTACCTAGAACGGGCAGTCTCCTACAATGAGCAGTTCTTC. This gives the protein CASSYLERAVSYNEQFF.